Following are 9 T cell receptor beta chains from one sample sequenced in a study of T cell repertoires in cytomegalovirus infection. MiXCR was run by TCRdb on the reads, yielding one entry per CDR3 protein. The sample includes roughly 500,000 distinct CDR3 sequences, about 15% of them seen just once. The sample consisted of CD8+ T cells from PBMCs. The receptor source for this set is a human donor in good health (CMV status not recorded). Some clones in this sample may be carry-over from other donors' samples.

This clonotype was found many times. The rearrangement uses TRBV7-8 and TRBJ2-3; D uncertain. The germline V and J ends were trimmed by 3 bases and 4 bases, with 5 bases remaining between them. CDR1 is SGHVS, CDR2 FQNEAQ, per germline. The CDR3 is 12 amino acids. The CDR3 loop reads CASSFAADTQYF. The CDR3 region has the DNA TGTGCCAGCAGCTTTGCCGCAGATACGCAGTATTTT.

This rearrangement joins TRBV5-4 to TRBJ1-1; D gene unclear. The CDR3 runs to 11 residues. Germline V gene sequence: CDR1 SGHNT, CDR2 YYREEE (reference sequence). V lost 6 bases and J 2 bases, leaving 5 bases between the germline ends. The CDR3 coding sequence is TGTGCCAGCATCACAAACACTGAAGCTTTCTTT. Translation: CASITNTEAFF.

This clonotype was seen repeatedly, ten times or more. The chain recombines TRBV15 with TRBJ2-5; 9 bases fit TRBD2. The trim removed 8 bases at V and 5 bases at J, leaving 6 bases unmatched. The CDR3 sequence is 13 residues long. Per the germline V gene, CDR1 is LNHNV and CDR2 is YYDKDF (reference sequence). CDR3 nucleotide sequence: TGTGCCACCGGCTTAGCGGGAGATGAGACCCAGTACTTC. Translation: CATGLAGDETQYF.

V usage is TRBV10-3 and J usage is TRBJ1-5; D perhaps matches TRBD1 (6 bases). V was trimmed by 2 bases and J by 0 bases, leaving 14 bases between them. The CDR3 is made up of 17 amino acids. The germline CDR1 and CDR2 sequences are ENHRY and SYGVKD. In nucleotides, the CDR3 is TGTGCCATCAGTGAGGTTCTGGGGGCGGGTAGCAATCAGCCCCAGCATTTT. Its translation: CAISEVLGAGSNQPQHF.

The CDR3 region is CASSQDGQTRAFF. CDR3 coding DNA: TGCGCCAGCAGCCAAGACGGACAGACGCGAGCTTTCTTT. This sequence joins TRBV4-1 and TRBJ1-1, with D perhaps TRBD1 (6 bases). The CDR3 is 13 amino acids. CDR1 is MGHRA and CDR2 is YSYEKL in the germline V gene. V shed 0 bases and J shed 10 bases, with 12 bases lying between them.

This clonotype was found many times. The chain recombines TRBV7-6 with TRBJ2-7, with D perhaps TRBD2 (5 bases). The V end lost 5 bases, the J end lost 7 bases, and 15 bases lay between the germline ends. The CDR3 is made up of 13 amino acids. Looked up from germline, CDR1 is SGHVS and CDR2 is FNYEAQ. The CDR3: CASSPGGEREQYF. CDR3 coding DNA: TGTGCCAGCAGCCCCGGTGGGGAGAGGGAGCAGTACTTC. The full variable domain, completed using reference TRBV7-6 and TRBJ2-7, is GAGVSQSPRYKVTKRGQDVALRCDPISGHVSLYWYRQALGQGPEFLTYFNYEAQQDKSGLPNDRFSAERPEGSISTLTIQRTEQRDSAMYRCASSPGGEREQYFGPGTRLTVT.

This clonotype was seen more than once but under ten times. CDR3 bases: TGCAGTGCTAGAGATACGGATTATGGCTACACCTTC. Encoded protein: CSARDTDYGYTF. The V call is TRBV20-1, the J call TRBJ1-2; D gene unclear. The CDR3 runs to 12 residues. V shed 0 bases and J shed 5 bases, with 7 bases lying between them. Germline V gene data show CDR1 as DFQATT and CDR2 as SNEGSKA (reference sequence).

The chain combines TRBV12-3 or TRBV12-4 with TRBJ2-4, with TRBD2 identical over 8 bases. The ends lost 2 bases at V and 1 base at J; junction bases unmatched: 13. CDR3 size: 19 residues. The CDR3 protein is CASSLSAAGVGAAKNIQYF. In nucleotides, the CDR3 is TGTGCCAGCAGTTTAAGCGCAGCGGGAGTGGGGGCCGCCAAAAACATTCAGTACTTC.

This clonotype was observed at least ten times. This chain uses TRBV27 with TRBJ2-7, with TRBD1 matching 7 bases. V lost 5 bases, J lost 4 bases, and 14 bases stayed unmatched. Looked up from germline, CDR1 is MNHEY and CDR2 is SMNVEV (reference sequence). This CDR3 has 16 residues. This chain's CDR3 is CASSLNTGVLKYEQYF. The CDR3 coding sequence is TGTGCCAGCAGTCTCAATACAGGGGTGTTGAAGTACGAGCAGTACTTC.